The clone carrying this T cell receptor beta chain was seen a few times. It was with 60 Vbeta and 13 Jbeta primers that the PCR ran. Repertoires were generated with immunoSEQ multiplex PCR, while TCRdb's copy carries only in-frame clones and drops some. The sample yields around 120,000 clones, roughly 14% seen once. CDR1 is ENHRY, CDR2 SYGVKD, per germline. This CDR3 region has 16 residues. V lost 6 bases and J lost 3; bases outside the gene matches: 7. The sample belongs to a study of cytomegalovirus exposure and HLA in healthy donors. Study details: Sequencing of approximately 190 million T cells in an earlier analysis found about 120 million unique TCR beta sequences.

Sequenced: PBMCs. The clonotype originates from a woman aged 18-29 years in good health and CMV-seronegative. This chain links TRBV10-3 with TRBJ2-3; TRBD2 matches at 12 bases. The chain's CDR3 is CAISRTSGEVTDTQYF. Written as DNA, the CDR3 is TGTGCCATCAGCCGGACTAGCGGGGAAGTGACAGATACGCAGTATTTT.